This TCR beta chain was captured in a study of shared clonotypes between healthy human individuals. Using around 180 ng DNA, approximately 30,000 T cell genomes, the sorted-subset replicate PCRs were run. TCRdb's table, derived via immunoSEQ multiplex PCR, lists solely in-frame clones and lacks some. This sample has over a million clones, with around 97% found just once. The ends lost 0 bases at V and 3 bases at J; junction bases unmatched: 12. The CDR3 consists of 17 residues. The germline V gene has CDR1 SGDLS and CDR2 YYNGEE. The chain combines TRBV9 with TRBJ2-7; 7 nucleotides line up with TRBD1. Sequencing input: naive CD4+ T cells sorted from blood. Noted subset: CD45RA+ positively selected. The receptor was isolated from a man aged 25-45 years in good health. CDR3 in DNA: TGTGCCAGCAGCGTAGATCCCGACAGGGCGGTTCTCTACGAGCAGTACTTC. Its protein is CASSVDPDRAVLYEQYF. Combining the CDR3 with reference TRBV9 and TRBJ2-7 gives the whole variable domain DSGVTQTPKHLITATGQRVTLRCSPRSGDLSVYWYQQSLDQGLQFLIQYYNGEERAKGNILERFSAQQFPDLHSELNLSSLELGDSALYFCASSVDPDRAVLYEQYFGPGTRLTVT.